This note documents a single TCR beta chain sequence. The antigen is undetermined. The data stem from a study of T-cell reconstitution after alpha-beta-depleted transplantation in children. Study-wide results and limits: The origin of alpha-beta T cells about two months after transplant was reportedly several hundred expanded graft clones.

With 2 bases removed from V and 4 bases from J, the gap between germline ends came to 12 bases. Germline V gives CDR1 SGHKS, CDR2 YYEKEE (reference sequence). There are 14 residues in the CDR3. The TCRbeta library incorporated unique molecular identifiers. TCRdb processed the PCR reads anew with MiXCR; each CDR3 protein has one entry. The repertoire holds roughly 790,000 distinct CDR3 sequences, with 15% to 20% as singletons. This clonotype was obtained from a male patient under 18 who had a stem cell transplant for acute lymphoblastic leukemia, so the T cells may come from the graft donor. The starting material was PBMCs, mostly from graft donor cells, obtained 360 days after TCRalphabeta/CD19-depleted stem cell transplant. The chain has TRBV5-5 and TRBJ2-5; D is tentatively TRBD1 or TRBD2 (6 bases each). CDR3 in DNA: TGTGCCAGCAGCTTTTACGGGGGCGGAGAGACCCAGTACTTC. This sequence encodes CASSFYGGGETQYF.